This T cell receptor (beta chain) was found in a study of OX40 agonist ivuxolimab in advanced cancers. Study-wide points: CD8+ T cells were the subset that, on average, had more expanded clones than CD4+.

This CDR3 comprises 17 residues. Germline V gene data show CDR1 as MGHRA and CDR2 as YSYEKL. Trimming took 3 bases from V and 3 from J, leaving 18 bases between them. Samples of blood were obtained at baseline, on cycle 4 day 1, and on cycle 7 day 1. The assay was immunoSEQ multiplex PCR, and TCRdb's table has in-frame clones only and misses some. The data contain approximately 94,000 clones, about 92% of them singletons. A note on this clone: Its matching antigen is unknown.

Sequenced here: CD4+ or CD8+ T cells sorted from blood, sampled in a trial of the OX40 agonist ivuxolimab. This receptor was taken from an adult with an advanced solid tumor such as melanoma, head and neck, liver or kidney cancer. This chain uses TRBV4-1 with TRBJ1-5; D is uncertain. Here the CDR3 DNA reads TGCGCCAGCAGCCAGGGCTCAGGCCGCGTTTACAATCAGCCCCAGCATTTT. Protein product: CASSQGSGRVYNQPQHF.